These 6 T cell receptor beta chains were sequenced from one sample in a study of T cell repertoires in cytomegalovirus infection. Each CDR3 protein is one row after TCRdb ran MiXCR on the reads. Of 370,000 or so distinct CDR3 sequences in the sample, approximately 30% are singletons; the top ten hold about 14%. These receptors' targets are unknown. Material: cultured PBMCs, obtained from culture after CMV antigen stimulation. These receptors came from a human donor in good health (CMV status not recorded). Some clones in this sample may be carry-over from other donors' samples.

The CDR3 nucleotides read TGCGCCAGCACTCACAAGAGGACAGGGAGCGCGAACACCGGGGAGCTGTTTTTT. The encoded protein is CASTHKRTGSANTGELFF. V is TRBV10-2 and J is TRBJ2-2, with 8 bases matching TRBD1. The CDR3 runs 18 residues. Germline CDR1 and CDR2: WSHSY and SAAADI. J lost 0 bases, V lost 7 bases, and 13 bases had no gene match.

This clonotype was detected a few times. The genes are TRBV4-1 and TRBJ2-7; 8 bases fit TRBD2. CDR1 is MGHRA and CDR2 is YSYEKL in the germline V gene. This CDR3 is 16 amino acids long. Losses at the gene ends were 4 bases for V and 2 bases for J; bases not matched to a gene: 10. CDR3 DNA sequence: TGCGCCAGCAGCCCCGCGTTAGCGGGACTTACCTACGAGCAGTACTTC. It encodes CASSPALAGLTYEQYF.

CDR3 DNA: TGTGCCTGGGTGGGGACAGGGGGGCAGGCCAACGTCCTGACTTTC. Protein: CAWVGTGGQANVLTF. The rearrangement uses TRBV30 and TRBJ2-6; 11 bases match TRBD1. There are 15 residues in the CDR3. CDR1 and CDR2 from the germline V gene are GTSNPN and SVGIG (reference sequence). V dropped 5 bases and J dropped 6; count of bases not matched to a gene: 6.

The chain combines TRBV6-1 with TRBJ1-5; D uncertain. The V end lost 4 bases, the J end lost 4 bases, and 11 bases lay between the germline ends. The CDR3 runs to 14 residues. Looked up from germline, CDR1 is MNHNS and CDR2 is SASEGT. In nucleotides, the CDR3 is TGTGCCAGCAGTGTTGTAGGGAGTAATCAGCCCCAGCATTTT. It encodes CASSVVGSNQPQHF.

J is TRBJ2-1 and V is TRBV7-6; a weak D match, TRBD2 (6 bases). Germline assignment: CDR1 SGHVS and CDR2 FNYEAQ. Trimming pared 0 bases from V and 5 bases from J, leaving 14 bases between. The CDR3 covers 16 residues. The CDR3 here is CASSLALGRTNNEQFF. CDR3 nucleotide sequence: TGTGCCAGCAGCTTAGCGCTCGGGAGAACCAACAATGAGCAGTTCTTC.

In nucleotides, the CDR3 is TGCGCCAGCAGCCAGGGGACTAGCGGACGATTTTACAATGAGCAGTTCTTC. This gives the protein CASSQGTSGRFYNEQFF. The chain combines TRBV4-3 with TRBJ2-1; 11 bases are a match to TRBD2. Germline V gives CDR1 LGHNA, CDR2 YSLEER. Trimming at V came to 3 bases and at J to 4 bases, leaving 8 bases not matched to a gene. The CDR3 is 17 amino acids.